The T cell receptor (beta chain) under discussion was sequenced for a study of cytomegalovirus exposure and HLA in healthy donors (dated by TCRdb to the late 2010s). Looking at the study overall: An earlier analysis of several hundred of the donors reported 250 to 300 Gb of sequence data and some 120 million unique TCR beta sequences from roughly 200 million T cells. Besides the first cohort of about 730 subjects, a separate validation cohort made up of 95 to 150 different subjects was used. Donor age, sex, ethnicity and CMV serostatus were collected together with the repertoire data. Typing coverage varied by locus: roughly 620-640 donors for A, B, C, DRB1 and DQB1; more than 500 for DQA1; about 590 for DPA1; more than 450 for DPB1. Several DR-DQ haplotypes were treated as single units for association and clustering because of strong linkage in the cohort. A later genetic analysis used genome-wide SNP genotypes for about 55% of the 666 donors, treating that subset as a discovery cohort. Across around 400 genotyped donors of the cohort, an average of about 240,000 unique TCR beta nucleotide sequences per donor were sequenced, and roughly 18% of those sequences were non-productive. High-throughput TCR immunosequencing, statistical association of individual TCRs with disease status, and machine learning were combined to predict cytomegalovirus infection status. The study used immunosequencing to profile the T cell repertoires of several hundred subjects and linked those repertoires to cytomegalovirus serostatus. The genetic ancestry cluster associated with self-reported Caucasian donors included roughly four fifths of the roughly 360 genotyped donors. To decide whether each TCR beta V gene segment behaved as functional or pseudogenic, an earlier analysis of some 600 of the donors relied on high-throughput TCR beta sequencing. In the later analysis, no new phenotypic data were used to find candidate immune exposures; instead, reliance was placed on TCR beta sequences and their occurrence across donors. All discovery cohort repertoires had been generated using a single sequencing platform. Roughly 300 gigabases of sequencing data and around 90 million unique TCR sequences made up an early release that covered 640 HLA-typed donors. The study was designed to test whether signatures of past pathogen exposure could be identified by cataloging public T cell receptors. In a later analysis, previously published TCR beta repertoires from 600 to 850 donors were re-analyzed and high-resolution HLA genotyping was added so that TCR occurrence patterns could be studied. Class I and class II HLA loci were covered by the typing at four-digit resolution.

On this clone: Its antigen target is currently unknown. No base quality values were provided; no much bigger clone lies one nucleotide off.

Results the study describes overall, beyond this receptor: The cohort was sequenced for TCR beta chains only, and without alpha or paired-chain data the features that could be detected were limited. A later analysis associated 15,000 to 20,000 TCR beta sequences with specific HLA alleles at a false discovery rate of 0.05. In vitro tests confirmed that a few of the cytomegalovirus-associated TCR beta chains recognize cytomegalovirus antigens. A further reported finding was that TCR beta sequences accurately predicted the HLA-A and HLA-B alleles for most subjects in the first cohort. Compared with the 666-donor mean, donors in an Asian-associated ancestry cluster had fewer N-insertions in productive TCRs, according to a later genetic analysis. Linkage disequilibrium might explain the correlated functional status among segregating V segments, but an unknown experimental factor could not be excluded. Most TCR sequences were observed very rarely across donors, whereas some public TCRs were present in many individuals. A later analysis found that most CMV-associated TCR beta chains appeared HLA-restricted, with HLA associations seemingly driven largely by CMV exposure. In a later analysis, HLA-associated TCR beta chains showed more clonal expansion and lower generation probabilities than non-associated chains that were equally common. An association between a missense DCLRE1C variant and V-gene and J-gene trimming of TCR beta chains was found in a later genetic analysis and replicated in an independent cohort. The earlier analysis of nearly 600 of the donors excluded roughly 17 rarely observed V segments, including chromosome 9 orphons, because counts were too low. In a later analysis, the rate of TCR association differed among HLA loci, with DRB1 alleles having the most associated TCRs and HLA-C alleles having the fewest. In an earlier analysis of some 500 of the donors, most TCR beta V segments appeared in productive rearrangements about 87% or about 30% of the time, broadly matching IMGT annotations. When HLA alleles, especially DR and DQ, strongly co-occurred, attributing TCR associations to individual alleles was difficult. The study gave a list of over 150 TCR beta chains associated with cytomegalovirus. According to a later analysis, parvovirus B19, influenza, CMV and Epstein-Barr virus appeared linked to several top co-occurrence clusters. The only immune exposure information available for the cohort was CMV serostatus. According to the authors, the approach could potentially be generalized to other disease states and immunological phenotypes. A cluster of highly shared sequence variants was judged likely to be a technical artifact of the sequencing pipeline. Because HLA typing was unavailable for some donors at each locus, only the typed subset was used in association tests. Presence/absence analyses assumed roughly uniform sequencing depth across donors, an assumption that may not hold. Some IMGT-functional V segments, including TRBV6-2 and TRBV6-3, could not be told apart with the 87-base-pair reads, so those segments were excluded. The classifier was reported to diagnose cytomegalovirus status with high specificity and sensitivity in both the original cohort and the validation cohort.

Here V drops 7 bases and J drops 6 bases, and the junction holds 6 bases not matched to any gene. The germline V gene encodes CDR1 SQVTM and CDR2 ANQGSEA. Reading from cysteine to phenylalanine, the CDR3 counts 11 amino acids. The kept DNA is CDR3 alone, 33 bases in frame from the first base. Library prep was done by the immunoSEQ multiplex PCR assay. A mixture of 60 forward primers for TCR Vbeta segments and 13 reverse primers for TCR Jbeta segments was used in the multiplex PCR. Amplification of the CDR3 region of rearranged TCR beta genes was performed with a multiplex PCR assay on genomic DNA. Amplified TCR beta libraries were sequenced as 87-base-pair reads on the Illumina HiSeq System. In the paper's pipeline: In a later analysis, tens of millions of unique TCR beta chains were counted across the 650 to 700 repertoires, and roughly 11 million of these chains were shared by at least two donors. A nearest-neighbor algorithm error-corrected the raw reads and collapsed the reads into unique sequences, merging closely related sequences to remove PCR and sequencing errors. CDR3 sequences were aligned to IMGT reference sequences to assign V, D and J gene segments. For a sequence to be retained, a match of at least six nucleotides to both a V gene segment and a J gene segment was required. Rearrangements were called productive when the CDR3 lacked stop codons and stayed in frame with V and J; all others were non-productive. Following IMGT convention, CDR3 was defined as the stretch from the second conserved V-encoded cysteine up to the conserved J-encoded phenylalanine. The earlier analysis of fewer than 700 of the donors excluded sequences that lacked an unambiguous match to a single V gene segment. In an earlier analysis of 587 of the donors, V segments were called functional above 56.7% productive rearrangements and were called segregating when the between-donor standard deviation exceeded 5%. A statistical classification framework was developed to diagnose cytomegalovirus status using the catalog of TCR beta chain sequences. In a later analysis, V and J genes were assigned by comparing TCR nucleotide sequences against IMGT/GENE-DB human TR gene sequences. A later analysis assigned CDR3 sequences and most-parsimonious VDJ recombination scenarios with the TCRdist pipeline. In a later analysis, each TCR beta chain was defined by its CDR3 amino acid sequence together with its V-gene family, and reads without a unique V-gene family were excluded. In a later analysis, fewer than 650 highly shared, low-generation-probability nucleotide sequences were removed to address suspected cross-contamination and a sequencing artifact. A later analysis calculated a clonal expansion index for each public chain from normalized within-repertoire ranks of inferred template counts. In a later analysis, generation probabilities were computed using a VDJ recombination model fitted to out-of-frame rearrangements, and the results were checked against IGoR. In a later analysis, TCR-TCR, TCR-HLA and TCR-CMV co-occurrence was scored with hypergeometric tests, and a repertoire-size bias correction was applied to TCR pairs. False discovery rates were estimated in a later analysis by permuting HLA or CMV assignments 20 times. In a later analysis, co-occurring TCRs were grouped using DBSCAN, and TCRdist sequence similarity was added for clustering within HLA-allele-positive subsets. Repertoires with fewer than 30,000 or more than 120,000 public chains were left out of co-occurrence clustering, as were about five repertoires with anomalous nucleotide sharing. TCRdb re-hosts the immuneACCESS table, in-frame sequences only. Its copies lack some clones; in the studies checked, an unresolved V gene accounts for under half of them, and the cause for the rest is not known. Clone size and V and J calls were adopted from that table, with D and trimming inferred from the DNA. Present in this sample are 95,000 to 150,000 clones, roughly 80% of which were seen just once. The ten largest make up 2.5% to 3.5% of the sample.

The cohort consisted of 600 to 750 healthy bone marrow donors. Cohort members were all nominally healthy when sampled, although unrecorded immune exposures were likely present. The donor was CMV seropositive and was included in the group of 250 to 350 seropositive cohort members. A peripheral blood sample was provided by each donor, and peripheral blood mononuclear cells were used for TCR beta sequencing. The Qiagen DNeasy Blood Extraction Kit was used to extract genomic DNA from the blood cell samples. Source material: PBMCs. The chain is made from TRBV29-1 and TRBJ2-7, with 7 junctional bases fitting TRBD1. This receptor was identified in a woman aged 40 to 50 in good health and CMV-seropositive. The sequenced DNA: TGCAGCGGCACAGCAGGGGGCGAGCAGTACTTC. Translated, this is CSGTAGGEQYF.